The 29 T cell receptor beta chains listed next were all sequenced from one sample in a study of blood T cell repertoires in COVID-19. Profiling relied on immunoSEQ multiplex PCR, and the TCRdb table lists in-frame clones only, not all of them. The table records about 160,000 clones, more than 65% of them present only once. Source material: peripheral blood. These receptors were collected from a woman of 80 years or more with acute or convalescent COVID-19.

This clone was found a few times. This chain connects TRBV19 to TRBJ2-1; 8 nucleotides match TRBD2. This CDR3 has 14 residues. In germline, CDR1 is LNHDA, CDR2 SQIVND (reference sequence). Germline trimming cut 10 bases from V and 7 bases from J; bases unmatched to any gene: 12. As DNA, the CDR3 is TGTGCCACCCTACAAGCGGGAGAACGGAATGAGCAGTTCTTC. Translation gives CATLQAGERNEQFF. The full variable domain, with the rest looked up from reference TRBV19 and TRBJ2-1, is DGGITQSPKYLFRKEGQNVTLSCEQNLNHDAMYWYRQDPGQGLRLIYYSQIVNDFQKGDIAEGYSVSREKKESFPLTVTSAQKNPTAFYLCATLQAGERNEQFFGPGTRLTVL.

The chain carries TRBV9 and TRBJ2-5, with 12 nucleotides matching TRBD2. The CDR3 sequence is 18 residues long. The trim removed 0 bases at V and 5 bases at J, leaving 11 bases unmatched. Germline lookup yields CDR1 SGDLS and CDR2 YYNGEE. The CDR3 reads CASSVESLLAGGLETQYF. Here the CDR3 DNA reads TGTGCCAGCAGCGTAGAAAGCCTACTAGCGGGGGGTTTGGAGACCCAGTACTTC.

This sequence joins TRBV6-5 and TRBJ2-1; the D is unclear. CDR1 and CDR2 (germline): MNHEY, SVGAGI. The CDR3 sequence is 14 residues long. V was shortened by 6 bases and J by 1 base, with 10 bases between the two germline ends. The CDR3 here is CASRPQPSYNEQFF. CDR3 DNA sequence: TGTGCCAGCAGACCACAACCATCCTACAATGAGCAGTTCTTC.

The V and J genes are TRBV29-1 and TRBJ1-3; 8 nucleotides agree with TRBD1. The CDR3 is 14 amino acids. The V gene end was trimmed by 6 bases and the J gene end by 0 bases; junction bases not matched to a gene: 4. CDR1 and CDR2 from the germline V gene are SQVTM and ANQGSEA. The CDR3 sequence: CSVSTGGSGNTIYF. The CDR3 DNA sequence: TGCAGCGTCTCTACAGGGGGCTCTGGAAACACCATATATTTT.

This chain links TRBV10-2 with TRBJ1-2; 7 bases fit TRBD1. The CDR3 loop spans 18 amino acids. Per the germline V gene, CDR1 is WSHSY and CDR2 is SAAADI. J gave up 1 base and V 3 bases, and 14 bases lay outside the gene matches. CDR3 sequence (DNA): TGCGCCAGCAGTGATGGGGGGTTGAGGACAGGAGTTAACTATGGCTACACCTTC. The encoded protein is CASSDGGLRTGVNYGYTF.

The V gene is TRBV7-3, the J gene TRBJ1-6, with D possibly TRBD1 on 5 matching bases. CDR3 size: 15 residues. Per the germline V gene, CDR1 is SGHTA and CDR2 is FQGTGA. V lost 4 bases to trimming and J lost 5 bases, with 12 bases between them. CDR3: CASSSQPGNNSPLHF. The DNA of the CDR3 is TGTGCCAGCAGCTCCCAACCAGGGAATAATTCACCCCTCCACTTT. Supplemented by reference TRBV7-3 and TRBJ1-6, the full variable domain reads GAGVSQTPSNKVTEKGKYVELRCDPISGHTALYWYRQSLGQGPEFLIYFQGTGAADDSGLPNDRFFAVRPEGSVSTLKIQRTERGDSAVYLCASSSQPGNNSPLHFGNGTRLTVT.

V usage is TRBV28 and J usage is TRBJ1-2; 10 positions agree with TRBD1. This CDR3 comprises 15 residues. CDR1 and CDR2 from the germline V gene are MDHEN and SYDVKM. Trimming cost V 6 bases and J 8 bases; bases outside gene matches: 12. In DNA, the CDR3 is TGTGCCAGCAGGCTTAGGACAGGGGGAAACAAAGGCTACACCTTC. Translated: CASRLRTGGNKGYTF.

This clone was counted between two and nine times. The chain joins TRBV6-6 to TRBJ2-6, with D possibly being TRBD1 (5 bases). The CDR3 is made up of 16 amino acids. V dropped 10 bases and J dropped 0 bases, with 16 bases sitting between them. Germline V CDR1 and CDR2: MNHNY, SVGAGI (reference sequence). CDR3 sequence reads: CATQGSDSSGANVLTF. The CDR3 nucleotides are TGTGCCACCCAGGGTTCAGACAGCTCTGGGGCCAACGTCCTGACTTTC.

The rearrangement uses TRBV7-2 and TRBJ1-1; D call uncertain. This CDR3 contains 15 residues. Germline V gives CDR1 SGHTA, CDR2 FQGNSA. V was shortened by 1 base and J by 0 bases, with 9 bases between the two germline ends. CDR3 sequence reads: CASSLGAGMNTEAFF. The CDR3, as DNA: TGTGCCAGCAGCTTAGGTGCGGGAATGAACACTGAAGCTTTCTTT.

The rearrangement uses TRBV3-1 (or the pseudogene TRBV3-2) and TRBJ1-6; no clear D. This CDR3 has 12 amino acids. Germline CDR1 reads LGHDT; CDR2 reads YNNKEL (reference sequence). The ends were cut back, 9 bases at V and 11 bases at J, with 14 bases in the middle. CDR3 amino acids: CASSGEGAPLHF. CDR3 nucleotide sequence: TGTGCCAGTTCGGGAGAGGGCGCACCCCTCCACTTT.

CDR3 sequence: CASSPFDRAGELFF. The CDR3 DNA follows: TGTGCCAGCAGCCCCTTCGACAGGGCAGGGGAGCTGTTTTTT. This chain connects TRBV4-2 to TRBJ2-2, with 7 bases matching TRBD1. V was clipped by 4 bases and J by 8 bases; unmatched bases: 7. CDR1 is LGHNA, CDR2 YNFKEQ, per germline. CDR3 length: 14 amino acids.

The chain couples TRBV29-1 to TRBJ1-2; no clear D. Trimming shortened V by 4 bases and J by 5 bases, and 17 bases separated the two germline ends. Germline V gives CDR1 SQVTM, CDR2 ANQGSEA. This CDR3 is 14 amino acids long. Here the CDR3 DNA reads TGCAGCGTTGTGCCCCTTGAGGGTACTTATGGCTACACCTTC. Encoded protein: CSVVPLEGTYGYTF.

The genes are TRBV6-1 and TRBJ2-5, with TRBD1 matching 9 bases. CDR3 length equals 18 residues. V shed 4 bases and J 4 bases; nucleotides not matched to a gene: 16. Germline assignment: CDR1 MNHNS and CDR2 SASEGT. CDR3 sequence (DNA): TGTGCCAGCAGTGGGCCGGGACAGGGTAGGATCCGATCAGAGACCCAGTACTTC. Translating gives CASSGPGQGRIRSETQYF.

V gene TRBV27 combines with J gene TRBJ2-7; tentatively, D is TRBD1 (6 bases). The CDR3 consists of 14 residues. Per the germline V gene, CDR1 is MNHEY and CDR2 is SMNVEV (reference sequence). The V gene lost 2 bases and the J gene lost 2 bases, with 10 bases spanning the gap. The CDR3 DNA follows: TGTGCCAGCAGTTTACGGGACACCGCCTACGAGCAGTACTTC. It yields the protein CASSLRDTAYEQYF.

This clone was detected a few times. CDR3 sequence reads: CASSIRGGEGEKLFF. The CDR3 DNA reads as TGTGCCAGTAGTATTAGGGGAGGCGAAGGGGAAAAACTGTTTTTT. The V call is TRBV19, the J call TRBJ1-4, with D perhaps matching TRBD1 (5 bases). The germline V and J ends were trimmed by 3 bases and 8 bases, with 16 bases remaining between them. The germline gives CDR1 LNHDA, CDR2 SQIVND (reference sequence). This CDR3 spans 15 amino acids.

The V gene is TRBV30, the J gene TRBJ1-2; 7 bases agree with TRBD1. CDR1 is GTSNPN, CDR2 SVGIG, per germline (reference sequence). Trimming removed 2 bases from V and 2 bases from J; junction bases left unmatched: 8. This CDR3 has 15 residues. CDR3 loop: CAWSFRQGLNYGYTF. CDR3 sequence (DNA): TGTGCCTGGAGTTTCAGACAGGGCCTAAACTATGGCTACACCTTC.

Only a few counts were recorded for this clone. The CDR3 spells CASSQGLLGLAKRTDTQYF. In nucleotides, the CDR3 is TGCGCCAGCAGCCAAGGGCTCTTAGGCCTAGCGAAGAGGACAGATACGCAGTATTTT. This rearrangement joins TRBV4-1 to TRBJ2-3; weak D call: TRBD2 (6 bases). The ends were cut back, 1 base at V and 3 bases at J, with 23 bases in the middle. Germline lookup yields CDR1 MGHRA and CDR2 YSYEKL. The CDR3 contains 19 residues.

J is TRBJ1-3 and V is TRBV18; 9 nucleotides match TRBD1. Germline CDR1 reads KGHSH; CDR2 reads LQKENI. The ends lost 6 bases at V and 2 bases at J; junction bases unmatched: 2. The length of the CDR3 is 14 residues. In nucleotides, the CDR3 is TGTGCCAGCTCTCGGGACAGGGCTGGAAACACCATATATTTT. It yields the protein CASSRDRAGNTIYF.

This chain joins TRBV2 and TRBJ2-7, with 7 nucleotides matching TRBD1. This CDR3 has 12 amino acids. The J segment lost 7 bases and the V segment lost 11 bases, leaving 11 bases of the junction unmatched. Germline assignment: CDR1 SNHLY and CDR2 FYNNEI. The chain's CDR3 is CAVGQPRGEQYF. CDR3 DNA: TGTGCCGTGGGACAGCCTCGTGGGGAGCAGTACTTC.

Here the CDR3 reads CASSQHQGQETQYF. The CDR3 nucleotides read TGCGCCAGCAGTCAACATCAGGGACAAGAGACCCAGTACTTC. This rearrangement joins TRBV23-1 to TRBJ2-5, with D possibly being TRBD1 (5 bases). TRBV23-1 is an open reading frame whose function is uncertain. The germline V and J ends were trimmed by 2 bases and 2 bases, with 9 bases remaining between them. This CDR3 is built from 14 residues.

The chain carries TRBV19 and TRBJ2-1, with TRBD1 identical over 10 bases. The CDR3 consists of 15 residues. The ends lost 5 bases at V and 3 bases at J; junction bases unmatched: 4. CDR1 is LNHDA and CDR2 is SQIVND in the germline V gene (reference sequence). The CDR3, as DNA: TGTGCCAGTAGTCGGCGGGACAGGGGCTACAATGAGCAGTTCTTC. Its translation: CASSRRDRGYNEQFF.

The V and J genes are TRBV7-9 and TRBJ2-5, with a possible D match to TRBD1 (5 bases). This CDR3 spans 14 amino acids. Per germline, CDR1 SEHNR and CDR2 FQNEAQ (reference sequence). The ends were cut back, 2 bases at V and 0 bases at J, with 7 bases in the middle. This CDR3 reads CASSLSGNQETQYF. The CDR3 DNA sequence: TGTGCCAGCAGCTTATCAGGGAACCAAGAGACCCAGTACTTC. Variable domain in full (rest from reference TRBV7-9 and TRBJ2-5): DTGVSQNPRHKITKRGQNVTFRCDPISEHNRLYWYRQTLGQGPEFLTYFQNEAQLEKSRLLSDRFSAERPKGSFSTLEIQRTEQGDSAMYLCASSLSGNQETQYFGPGTRLLVL.

The CDR3 DNA follows: TGTGCTAGTGGTTTGGCACCCTCTGCGAGCTCTGGAAACACCATATATTTT. This translates into CASGLAPSASSGNTIYF. This chain uses TRBV12-5 with TRBJ1-3, with D unresolved. The CDR3 is 17 amino acids. The germline gives CDR1 LGHNT, CDR2 FRNRAP. V lost 1 base, J lost 0 bases, and 13 bases lay in between.

This clone has only a few counts. This rearrangement joins TRBV3-1 (or the pseudogene TRBV3-2) to TRBJ2-7, with D maybe TRBD1 (6 bases). V lost 4 bases and J lost 0, with 16 bases in between. This CDR3 spans 16 amino acids. The V gene's germline CDR1 is LGHDT and CDR2 YNNKEL (reference sequence). The CDR3 DNA sequence: TGTGCCAGCAGCCCCCACACAGGGTCGAGCTCCTACGAGCAGTACTTC. It is translated as CASSPHTGSSSYEQYF.

CDR3 amino acids: CASSLDKYEQYF. DNA of the CDR3: TGTGCCAGCAGCTTGGACAAATACGAGCAGTACTTC. The rearrangement links TRBV5-6 to TRBJ2-7; D is unclear. CDR1 SGHDT and CDR2 YYEEEE come from the germline V gene. V gave up 0 bases and J gave up 4 bases, with 5 bases separating them. The CDR3 loop spans 12 amino acids. The full variable domain, rest sourced from reference TRBV5-6 and TRBJ2-7, is DAGVTQSPTHLIKTRGQQVTLRCSPKSGHDTVSWYQQALGQGPQFIFQYYEEEERQRGNFPDRFSGHQFPNYSSELNVNALLLGDSALYLCASSLDKYEQYFGPGTRLTVT.

The chain links TRBV24-1 to TRBJ2-3; no firm D call. Germline V gene lookup returns CDR1 KGHDR and CDR2 SFDVKD. Trimming cost V 3 bases and J 1 base, with 10 bases left between them. The CDR3 spans 15 residues. The CDR3: CATSDPFRGTDTQYF. CDR3 in DNA: TGTGCCACCAGTGATCCCTTCCGGGGCACAGATACGCAGTATTTT.

The chain carries TRBV5-1 and TRBJ2-7; D is perhaps TRBD2 (6 bases). Germline CDR1 is SGHRS and CDR2 is YFSETQ. The CDR3 runs 14 residues. The ends were cut back, 5 bases at V and 12 bases at J, with 24 bases in the middle. The CDR3 DNA reads TGCGCCAGCAGTTCCGACTCCTGGGGCCTAGCGCCGTACTTC. Translation gives CASSSDSWGLAPYF.

The chain joins TRBV27 to TRBJ2-1; TRBD2 might be the D (6 bases). With 2 bases removed from V and 3 bases from J, the gap between germline ends came to 11 bases. This CDR3 comprises 15 residues. Germline CDR1 MNHEY, CDR2 SMNVEV (reference sequence). In DNA, the CDR3 is TGTGCCAGCAGTTTAACTAGCCCTTACTACAATGAGCAGTTCTTC. Its protein is CASSLTSPYYNEQFF.

CDR3: CASTVGGIGQPQHF. The CDR3 DNA reads as TGTGCCAGTACCGTGGGGGGGATCGGGCAGCCCCAGCATTTT. V is TRBV19 and J is TRBJ1-5, with D perhaps matching TRBD1 (5 bases). V lost 7 bases, J lost 7 bases, and 17 bases lay in between. Germline lookup yields CDR1 LNHDA and CDR2 SQIVND (reference sequence). The CDR3 is made up of 14 amino acids.